This TCR beta chain is drawn from a study of blood T cell repertoires in COVID-19. Study-wide background: The United States, Italy and Spain supplied acute and convalescent COVID-19 samples.

The data were produced by immunoSEQ multiplex PCR, yet TCRdb's version contains in-frame clones alone and is incomplete. This sample has around 300,000 clones; roughly 86% occur once, and the top ten carry approximately 5%. Participants came from about two dozen US areas, aged about 18 to 95 years. Cohorts were determined from participant-reported clinical history. The CDR3 length is 15 residues. Trimming took 0 bases from V and 8 from J; bases not matched to a gene: 6. Germline CDR1 and CDR2: SGHRS and YFSETQ. Sequencing input: PBMCs or T cells enriched from blood (not recorded which). The rearrangement links TRBV5-1 to TRBJ1-4; 8 nucleotides line up with TRBD1. The receptor was isolated from a woman in her twenties or thirties who had recovered from COVID-19. The DNA of the CDR3 is TGCGCCAGCAGCTTGGGGTCAGGGGGCCGCGAAAAACTGTTTTTT. Translating gives CASSLGSGGREKLFF.